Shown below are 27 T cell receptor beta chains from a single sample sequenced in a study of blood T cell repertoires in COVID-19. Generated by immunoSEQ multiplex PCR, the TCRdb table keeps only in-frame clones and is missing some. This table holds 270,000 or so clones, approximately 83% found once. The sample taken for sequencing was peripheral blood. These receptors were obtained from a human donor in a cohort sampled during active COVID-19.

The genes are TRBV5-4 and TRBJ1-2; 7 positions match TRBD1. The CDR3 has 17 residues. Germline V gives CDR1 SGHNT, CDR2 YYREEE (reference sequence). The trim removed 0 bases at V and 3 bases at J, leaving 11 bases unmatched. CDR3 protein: CASSLAYRGVKDYGYTF. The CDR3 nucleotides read TGTGCCAGCAGCTTGGCCTACAGGGGCGTGAAGGACTATGGCTACACCTTC.

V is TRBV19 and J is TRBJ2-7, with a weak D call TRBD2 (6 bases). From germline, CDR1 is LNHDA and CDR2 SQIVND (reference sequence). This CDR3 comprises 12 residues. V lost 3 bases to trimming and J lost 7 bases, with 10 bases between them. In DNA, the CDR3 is TGTGCCAGTAGTATTCGAGGGAGGGAGCAGTACTTC. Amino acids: CASSIRGREQYF.

CDR3 in DNA: TGTGCCAGCAGTACAGGGGGCGGCGCTGAAGCTTTCTTT. Amino acid sequence: CASSTGGGAEAFF. The chain combines TRBV6-2 or TRBV6-3 with TRBJ1-1; 9 bases fit TRBD1. With 5 bases clipped from V and 6 bases from J, the junction kept 4 bases outside the gene matches. CDR3 length: 13 amino acids. Germline values: CDR1 MNHEY, CDR2 SVGEGT.

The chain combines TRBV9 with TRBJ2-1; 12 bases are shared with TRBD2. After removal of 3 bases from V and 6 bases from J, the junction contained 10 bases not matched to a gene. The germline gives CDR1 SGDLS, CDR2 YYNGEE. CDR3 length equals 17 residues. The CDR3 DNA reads TGTGCCAGCAGCGCGACTAGCGGGAGATATGTAGTCAATGAGCAGTTCTTC. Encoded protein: CASSATSGRYVVNEQFF.

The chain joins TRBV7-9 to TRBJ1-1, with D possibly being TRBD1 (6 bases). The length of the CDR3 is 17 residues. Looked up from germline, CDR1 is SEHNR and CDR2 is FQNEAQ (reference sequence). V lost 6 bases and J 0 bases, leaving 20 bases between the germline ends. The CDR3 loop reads CASRTTGGGAVNTEAFF. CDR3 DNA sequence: TGTGCCAGCAGGACAACGGGTGGGGGGGCTGTGAACACTGAAGCTTTCTTT.

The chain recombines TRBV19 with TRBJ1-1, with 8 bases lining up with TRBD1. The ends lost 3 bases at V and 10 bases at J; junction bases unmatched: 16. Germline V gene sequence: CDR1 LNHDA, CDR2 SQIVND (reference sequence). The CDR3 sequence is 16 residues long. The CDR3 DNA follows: TGTGCCAGTAGTATCTTACGGGGGACAGGCCCTAGGGTAGCTTTCTTT. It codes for CASSILRGTGPRVAFF.

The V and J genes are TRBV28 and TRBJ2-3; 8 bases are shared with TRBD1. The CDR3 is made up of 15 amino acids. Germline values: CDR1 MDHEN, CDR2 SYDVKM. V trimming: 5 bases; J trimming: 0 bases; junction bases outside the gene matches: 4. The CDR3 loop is CASSEQGVSTDTQYF. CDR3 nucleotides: TGTGCCAGCAGTGAACAGGGGGTTAGCACAGATACGCAGTATTTT.

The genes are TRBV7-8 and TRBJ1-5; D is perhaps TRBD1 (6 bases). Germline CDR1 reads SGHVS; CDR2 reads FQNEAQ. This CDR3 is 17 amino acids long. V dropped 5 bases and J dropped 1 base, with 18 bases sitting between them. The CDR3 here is CASSPGRGAGSNQPQHF. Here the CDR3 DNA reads TGTGCCAGCAGCCCCGGGCGGGGGGCCGGGAGCAATCAGCCCCAGCATTTT.

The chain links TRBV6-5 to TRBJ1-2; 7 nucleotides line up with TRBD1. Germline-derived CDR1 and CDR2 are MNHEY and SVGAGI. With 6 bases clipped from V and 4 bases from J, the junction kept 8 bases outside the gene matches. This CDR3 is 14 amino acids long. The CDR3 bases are TGTGCCAGCAGAAACTTAGGGGGCCTCTATGGCTACACCTTC. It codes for CASRNLGGLYGYTF.

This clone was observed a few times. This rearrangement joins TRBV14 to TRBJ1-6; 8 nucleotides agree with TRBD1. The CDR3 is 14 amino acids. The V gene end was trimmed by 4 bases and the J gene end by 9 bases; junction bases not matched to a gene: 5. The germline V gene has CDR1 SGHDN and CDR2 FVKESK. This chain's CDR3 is CASSPQGAGSPLHF. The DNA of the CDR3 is TGTGCCAGCAGCCCCCAGGGGGCGGGTTCACCCCTCCACTTT.

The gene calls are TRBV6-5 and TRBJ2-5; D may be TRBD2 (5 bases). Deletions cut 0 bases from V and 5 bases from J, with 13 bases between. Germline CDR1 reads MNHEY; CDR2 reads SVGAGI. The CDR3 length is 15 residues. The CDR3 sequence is CASSYSNGDAETQYF. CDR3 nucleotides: TGTGCCAGCAGTTACTCGAACGGGGATGCCGAGACCCAGTACTTC.

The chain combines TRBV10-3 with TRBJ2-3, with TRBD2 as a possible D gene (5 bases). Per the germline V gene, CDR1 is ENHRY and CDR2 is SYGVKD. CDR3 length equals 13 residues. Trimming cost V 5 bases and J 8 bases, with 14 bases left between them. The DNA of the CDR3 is TGTGCCATCAGTCCCTCTGACTACGGTACGCAGTATTTT. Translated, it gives CAISPSDYGTQYF.

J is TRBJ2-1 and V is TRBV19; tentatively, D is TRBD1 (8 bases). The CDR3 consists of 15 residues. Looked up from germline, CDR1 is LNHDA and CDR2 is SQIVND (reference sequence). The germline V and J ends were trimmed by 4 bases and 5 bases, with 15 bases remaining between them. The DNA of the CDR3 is TGTGCCAGTAGTACACAGGGGGGGGGTAACAATGAGCAGTTCTTC. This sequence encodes CASSTQGGGNNEQFF.

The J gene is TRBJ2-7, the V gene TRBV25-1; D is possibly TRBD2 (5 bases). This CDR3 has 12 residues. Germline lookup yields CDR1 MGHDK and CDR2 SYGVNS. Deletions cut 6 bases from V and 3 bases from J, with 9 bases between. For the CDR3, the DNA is TGTGCCAGCAGGGGGAGAGGCTACGAGCAGTACTTC. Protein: CASRGRGYEQYF.

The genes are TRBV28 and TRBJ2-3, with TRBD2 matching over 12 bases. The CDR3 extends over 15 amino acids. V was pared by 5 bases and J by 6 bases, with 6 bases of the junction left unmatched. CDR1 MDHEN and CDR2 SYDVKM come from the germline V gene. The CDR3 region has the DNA TGTGCCAGCAGTCAGACTAGCGGGAGAAGGGATACGCAGTATTTT. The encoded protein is CASSQTSGRRDTQYF.

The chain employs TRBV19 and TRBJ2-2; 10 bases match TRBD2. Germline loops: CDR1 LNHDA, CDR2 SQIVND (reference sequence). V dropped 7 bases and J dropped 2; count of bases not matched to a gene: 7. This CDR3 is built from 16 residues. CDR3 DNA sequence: TGTGCCAGTACGCCTAGCGGGAGTGGAAACACCGGGGAGCTGTTTTTT. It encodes CASTPSGSGNTGELFF.

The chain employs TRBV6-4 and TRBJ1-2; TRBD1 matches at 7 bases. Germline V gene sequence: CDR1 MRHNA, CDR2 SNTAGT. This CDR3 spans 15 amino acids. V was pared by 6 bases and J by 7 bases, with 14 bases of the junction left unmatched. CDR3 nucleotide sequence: TGTGCCAGCAGCCTTGACAGGGACAGAACCAGTGGCTACACCTTC. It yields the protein CASSLDRDRTSGYTF.

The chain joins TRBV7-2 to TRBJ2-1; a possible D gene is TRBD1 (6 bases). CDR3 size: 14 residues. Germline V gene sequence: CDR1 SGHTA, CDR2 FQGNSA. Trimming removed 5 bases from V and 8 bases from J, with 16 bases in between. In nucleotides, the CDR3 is TGTGCCAGCAGCGGGTTCCTTGGGGGCTATGAGCAGTTCTTC. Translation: CASSGFLGGYEQFF.

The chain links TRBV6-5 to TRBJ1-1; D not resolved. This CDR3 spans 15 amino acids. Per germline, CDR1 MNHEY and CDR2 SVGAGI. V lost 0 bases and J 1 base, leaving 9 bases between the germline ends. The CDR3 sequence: CASSYSNRKNTEAFF. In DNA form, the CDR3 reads TGTGCCAGCAGTTACTCGAACAGAAAGAACACTGAAGCTTTCTTT.

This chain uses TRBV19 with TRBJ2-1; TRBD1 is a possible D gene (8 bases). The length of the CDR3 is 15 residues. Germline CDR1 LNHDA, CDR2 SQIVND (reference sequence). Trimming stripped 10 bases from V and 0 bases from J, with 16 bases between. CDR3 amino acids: CATKQGGGSYNEQFF. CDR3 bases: TGTGCCACTAAACAGGGGGGGGGCTCCTACAATGAGCAGTTCTTC.

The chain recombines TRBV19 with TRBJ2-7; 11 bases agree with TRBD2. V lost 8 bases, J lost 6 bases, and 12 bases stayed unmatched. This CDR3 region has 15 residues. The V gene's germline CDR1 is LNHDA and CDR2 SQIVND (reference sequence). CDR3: CASAFRLAGLGEQYF. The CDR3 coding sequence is TGTGCCAGTGCATTCAGACTAGCGGGACTAGGCGAGCAGTACTTC. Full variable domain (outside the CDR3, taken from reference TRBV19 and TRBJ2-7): DGGITQSPKYLFRKEGQNVTLSCEQNLNHDAMYWYRQDPGQGLRLIYYSQIVNDFQKGDIAEGYSVSREKKESFPLTVTSAQKNPTAFYLCASAFRLAGLGEQYFGPGTRLTVT.

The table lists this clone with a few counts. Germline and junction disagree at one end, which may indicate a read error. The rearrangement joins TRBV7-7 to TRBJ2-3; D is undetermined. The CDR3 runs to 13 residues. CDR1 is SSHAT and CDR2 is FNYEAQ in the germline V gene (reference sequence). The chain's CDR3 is CASSLGRRDTQYF. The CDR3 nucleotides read TGTGCTAGCAGCTTAGGCCGGAGAGATACGCAGTATTTT.

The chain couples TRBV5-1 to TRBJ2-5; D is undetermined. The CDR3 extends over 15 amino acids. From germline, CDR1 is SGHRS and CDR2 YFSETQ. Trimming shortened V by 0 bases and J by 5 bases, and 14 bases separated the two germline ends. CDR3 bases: TGCGCCAGCAGCTTGGGAGGAGTAACGTTGGAGACCCAGTACTTC. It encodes CASSLGGVTLETQYF.

CDR3 residues: CASSLGDRPNEKLFF. Written as DNA, the CDR3 is TGTGCCAGCAGTTTGGGGGACAGGCCTAATGAAAAACTGTTTTTT. The chain has TRBV28 and TRBJ1-4; 8 positions agree with TRBD1. The CDR3 runs to 15 residues. V was pared by 3 bases and J by 3 bases, with 3 bases of the junction left unmatched. Germline-derived CDR1 and CDR2 are MDHEN and SYDVKM.

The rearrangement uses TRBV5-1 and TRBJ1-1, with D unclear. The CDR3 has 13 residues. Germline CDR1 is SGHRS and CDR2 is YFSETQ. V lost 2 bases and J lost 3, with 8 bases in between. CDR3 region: CASSFAGDTEAFF. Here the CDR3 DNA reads TGCGCCAGCAGCTTTGCAGGCGACACTGAAGCTTTCTTT.

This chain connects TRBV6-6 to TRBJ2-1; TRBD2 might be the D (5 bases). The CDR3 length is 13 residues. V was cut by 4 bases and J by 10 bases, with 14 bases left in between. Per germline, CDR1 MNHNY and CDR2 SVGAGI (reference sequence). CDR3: CASSSVGRGEQFF. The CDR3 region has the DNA TGTGCCAGCAGTTCAGTAGGGAGAGGGGAGCAGTTCTTC.

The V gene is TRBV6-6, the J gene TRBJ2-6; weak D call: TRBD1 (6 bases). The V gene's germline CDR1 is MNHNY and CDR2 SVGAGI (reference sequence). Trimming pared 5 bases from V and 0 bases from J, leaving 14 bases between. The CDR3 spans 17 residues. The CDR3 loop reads CASSRAGANSGANVLTF. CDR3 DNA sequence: TGTGCCAGCAGTCGGGCAGGGGCCAACTCTGGGGCCAACGTCCTGACTTTC.